The rows below give T cell receptor beta chains drawn from one sample of a study of shared clonotypes between healthy human individuals. TCRdb keeps only in-frame clones here, not all; method: immunoSEQ multiplex PCR. The table includes under 850,000 clones, about 92% detected once. The sequenced sample consisted of naive CD8+ T cells sorted from blood. These receptors were collected from a man aged 30-40 years in good health. The CDR3 runs from the conserved cysteine through the conserved F or W. The D gene is left open where the match is weak. The size entry is marked missing in some rows and otherwise reads once, few, many or a size class.

J gene,V gene,clone size,D gene,CDR3 DNA,CDR3 protein
TRBJ2-5,TRBV7-3,-,TRBD1,TGTGCCAGCAGCTCGGGACAGGGAGAGACCCAGTACTTC,CASSSGQGETQYF
TRBJ2-5,TRBV7-9,-,TRBD2,TGTGCCAGCAGCTCCTGGACTAGCGGGAAGGAGACCCAGTACTTC,CASSSWTSGKETQYF
TRBJ2-1,TRBV27,-,-,TGTGCCAGCAGTTTATATAAGGCCTCCTACAATGAGCAGTTCTTC,CASSLYKASYNEQFF
TRBJ2-5,TRBV27,-,TRBD1,TGTGCCAGCAGTTTATCAGTAGGGACAGGGGTGGCCCAGTACTTC,CASSLSVGTGVAQYF
TRBJ1-2,TRBV6-1,once,-,TGTGCCAGCAGTGAAGCGACAGTCCCTAACTATGGCTACACCTTC,CASSEATVPNYGYTF
TRBJ2-7,TRBV9,-,-,TGTGCCAGCACCCCGTCAGCCCAGGGGGGCGAGCAGTACTTC,CASTPSAQGGEQYF
TRBJ2-2,TRBV5-4,-,-,TGTGCCAGCAGCCCCCTGGCGGGGCCCACCGGGGAGCTGTTTTTT,CASSPLAGPTGELFF
TRBJ2-7,TRBV27,-,-,TGTGCCAGCAGAAGTCTCTACGAGCAGTACTTC,CASRSLYEQYF
TRBJ2-5,TRBV7-2,once,TRBD1,TGTGCCAGCAGCTTAAGTCACAGGGGGCGGGAGACCCAGTACTTC,CASSLSHRGRETQYF
TRBJ1-1,TRBV5-1,few,-,TGCGCCAGCAGCTTGTGGGTCGGGGAATTCACTGAAGCTTTCTTT,CASSLWVGEFTEAFF
TRBJ2-1,TRBV6-5,-,TRBD1,TGTGCCAGCAGTTACTCGATTCAAATCACAGGGGATGAGCAGTTCTTC,CASSYSIQITGDEQFF
TRBJ1-1,TRBV5-1,-,-,TGCGCCAGCAGCACCCTAGGTCCGAACACTGAAGCTTTCTTT,CASSTLGPNTEAFF
TRBJ1-3,TRBV7-9,-,TRBD1,TGTGCCATACAAAGGACAGGGGACTCTGGAAACACCATATATTTT,CAIQRTGDSGNTIYF
TRBJ2-1,TRBV19,-,-,TGTGCCAGTAGTATCTTGGGTAGGGACACCTACAATGAGCAGTTCTTC,CASSILGRDTYNEQFF
TRBJ2-7,TRBV28,-,TRBD1,TGTGCCAGCAGTGGCCGGACAGGGGGCGACGAGCAGTACTTC,CASSGRTGGDEQYF
TRBJ2-1,TRBV18,-,-,TGTGCCAGCTCACCGGGCCAGGGTGGGTCCTACAATGAGCAGTTCTTC,CASSPGQGGSYNEQFF
TRBJ2-1,TRBV11-2,-,TRBD2,TGTGCCAGCAGCTTAGGGCTAGCGGGAGATAATGAGCAGTTCTTC,CASSLGLAGDNEQFF
TRBJ2-7,TRBV18,-,-,TGTGCCAGCTCACCACCGGCCATAACCTACGAGCAGTACTTC,CASSPPAITYEQYF
TRBJ2-1,TRBV27,-,-,TGTGCCAGCAGTTTAACGGGACCCTACAATGAGCAGTTCTTC,CASSLTGPYNEQFF
TRBJ2-3,TRBV29-1,-,-,TGCAGCGGTCTTAGCGTCACAGATACGCAGTATTTT,CSGLSVTDTQYF
TRBJ2-1,TRBV27,-,TRBD2,TGTGCCAGCAGTTTTGGCGCGGGAGGTTTTGAGCAGTTCTTC,CASSFGAGGFEQFF
TRBJ1-5,TRBV2,-,-,TGTGCCAGCAGCCAGGACAGTTCGAAGCCCCAGCATTTT,CASSQDSSKPQHF
TRBJ2-1,TRBV5-1,-,-,TGCGCCAGCAGGCTGACGTATGAGCAGTTCTTC,CASRLTYEQFF
TRBJ2-7,TRBV9,-,-,TGTGCCAGCAGCGTAGGCGGAGCCCCCTACGAGCAGTACTTC,CASSVGGAPYEQYF
TRBJ2-7,TRBV6-6,many,-,TGTGCCAGCAGTTTGGACGGTACCTACGAGCAGTACTTC,CASSLDGTYEQYF
TRBJ1-2,TRBV19,-,-,TGTGCCAGTAGTACAACGTGGTGGGAGGAGGGCTACACCTTC,CASSTTWWEEGYTF
TRBJ2-1,TRBV5-1,-,TRBD2,TGCGCCAGCAGCTCCGGGGTGGGACTAGCGGGAGTTGAGCAGTTCTTC,CASSSGVGLAGVEQFF